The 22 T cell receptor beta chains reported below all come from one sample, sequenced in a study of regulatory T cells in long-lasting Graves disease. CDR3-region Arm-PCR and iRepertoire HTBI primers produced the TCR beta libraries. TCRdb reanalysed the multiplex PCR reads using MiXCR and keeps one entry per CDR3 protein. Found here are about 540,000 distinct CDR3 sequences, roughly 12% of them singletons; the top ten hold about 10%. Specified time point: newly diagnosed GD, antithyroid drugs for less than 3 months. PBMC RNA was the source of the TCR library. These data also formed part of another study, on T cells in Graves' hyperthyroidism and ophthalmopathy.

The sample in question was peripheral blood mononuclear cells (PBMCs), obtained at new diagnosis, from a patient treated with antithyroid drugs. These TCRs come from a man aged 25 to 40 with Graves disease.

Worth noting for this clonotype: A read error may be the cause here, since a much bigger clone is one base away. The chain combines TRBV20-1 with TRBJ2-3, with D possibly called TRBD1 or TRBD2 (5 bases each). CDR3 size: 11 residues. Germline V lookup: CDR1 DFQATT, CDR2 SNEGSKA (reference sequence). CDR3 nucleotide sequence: TGCAGTGCCAGTAGGGGAGATACGCAGTGTTTT. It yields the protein CSASRGDTQCF.

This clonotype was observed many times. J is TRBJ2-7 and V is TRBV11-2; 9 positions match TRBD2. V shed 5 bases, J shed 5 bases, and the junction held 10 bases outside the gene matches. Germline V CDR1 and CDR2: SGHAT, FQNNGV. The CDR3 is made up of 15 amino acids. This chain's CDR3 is CASSPGVAGVNEQYF. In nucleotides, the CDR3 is TGTGCCAGCAGCCCTGGAGTAGCGGGAGTAAACGAGCAGTACTTC. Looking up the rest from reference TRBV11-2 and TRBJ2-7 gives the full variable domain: EAGVAQSPRYKIIEKRQSVAFWCNPISGHATLYWYQQILGQGPKLLIQFQNNGVVDDSQLPKDRFSAERLKGVDSTLKIQPAKLEDSAVYLCASSPGVAGVNEQYFGPGTRLTVT.

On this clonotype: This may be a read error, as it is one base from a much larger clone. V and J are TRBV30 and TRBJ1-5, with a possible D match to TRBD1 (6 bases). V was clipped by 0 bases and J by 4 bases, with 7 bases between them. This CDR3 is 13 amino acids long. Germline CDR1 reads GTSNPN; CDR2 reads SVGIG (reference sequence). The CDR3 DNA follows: TGTGCCTGGAGTGTTGACAGGAATCAGCCCCAGCATTTT. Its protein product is CAWSVDRNQPQHF. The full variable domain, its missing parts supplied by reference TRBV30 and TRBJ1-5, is SQTIHQWPATLVQPVGSPLSLECTVEGTSNPNLYWYRQAAGRGLQLLFYSVGIGQISSEVPQNLSASRPQDRQFILSSKKLLLSDSGFYLCAWSVDRNQPQHFGDGTRLSIL.

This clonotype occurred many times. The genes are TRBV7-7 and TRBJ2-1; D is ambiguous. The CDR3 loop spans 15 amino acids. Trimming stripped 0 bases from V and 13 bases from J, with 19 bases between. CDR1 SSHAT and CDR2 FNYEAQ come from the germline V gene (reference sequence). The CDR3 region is CASSLARPPAEPQFF. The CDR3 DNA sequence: TGTGCCAGCAGCTTAGCCCGTCCGCCGGCGGAACCCCAGTTCTTC.

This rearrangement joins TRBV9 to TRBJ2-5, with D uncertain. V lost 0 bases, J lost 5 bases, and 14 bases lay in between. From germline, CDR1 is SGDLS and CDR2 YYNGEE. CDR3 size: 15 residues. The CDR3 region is CASSVGLERRETQYF. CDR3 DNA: TGTGCCAGCAGCGTAGGCCTAGAGCGAAGGGAGACCCAGTACTTC.

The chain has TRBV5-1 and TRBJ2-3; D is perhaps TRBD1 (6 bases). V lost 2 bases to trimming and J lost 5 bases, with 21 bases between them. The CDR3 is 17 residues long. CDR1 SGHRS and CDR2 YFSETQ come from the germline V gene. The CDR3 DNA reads TGCGCCAGCAGCTTCGAGCAGGACAGCCCTAGGGGAGATACGCAGTATTTT. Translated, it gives CASSFEQDSPRGDTQYF.

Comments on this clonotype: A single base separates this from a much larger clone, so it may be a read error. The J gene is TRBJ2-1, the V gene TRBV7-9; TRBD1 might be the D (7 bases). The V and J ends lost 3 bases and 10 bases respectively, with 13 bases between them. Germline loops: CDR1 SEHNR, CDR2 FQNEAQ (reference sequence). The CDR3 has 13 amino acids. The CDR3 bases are TGTGCCAGCAGCTTCAGGGGGGCGTACGAGCAGTTCTTC. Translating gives CASSFRGAYEQFF.

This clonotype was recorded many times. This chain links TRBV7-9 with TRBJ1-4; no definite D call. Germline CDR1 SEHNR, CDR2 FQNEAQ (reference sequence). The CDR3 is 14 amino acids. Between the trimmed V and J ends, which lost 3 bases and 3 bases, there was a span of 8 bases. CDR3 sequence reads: CASSFWGSNEKLFF. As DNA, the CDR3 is TGTGCCAGCAGCTTTTGGGGTTCTAATGAAAAACTGTTTTTT.

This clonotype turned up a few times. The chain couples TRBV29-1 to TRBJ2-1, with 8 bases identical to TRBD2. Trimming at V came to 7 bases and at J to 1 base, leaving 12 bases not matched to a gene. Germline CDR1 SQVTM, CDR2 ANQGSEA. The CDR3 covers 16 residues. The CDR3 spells CSAAVGGRPSYNEQFF. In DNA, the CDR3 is TGCAGCGCCGCGGTGGGCGGGAGGCCGTCCTACAATGAGCAGTTCTTC.

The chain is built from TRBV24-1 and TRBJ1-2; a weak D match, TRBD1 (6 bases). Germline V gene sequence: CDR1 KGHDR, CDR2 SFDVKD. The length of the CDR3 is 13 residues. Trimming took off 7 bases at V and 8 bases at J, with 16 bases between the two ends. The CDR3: CATSLSTQGGYTF. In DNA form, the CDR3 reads TGTGCCACCAGCCTCTCTACCCAGGGGGGCTACACCTTC.

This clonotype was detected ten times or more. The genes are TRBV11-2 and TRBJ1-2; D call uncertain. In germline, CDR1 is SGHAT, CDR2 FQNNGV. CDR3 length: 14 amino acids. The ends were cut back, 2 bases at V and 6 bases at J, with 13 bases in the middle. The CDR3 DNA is TGTGCCAGCAGCTTACACGGGGATCCAGATGGCTACACCTTC. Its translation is CASSLHGDPDGYTF. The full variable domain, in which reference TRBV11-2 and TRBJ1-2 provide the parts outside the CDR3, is EAGVAQSPRYKIIEKRQSVAFWCNPISGHATLYWYQQILGQGPKLLIQFQNNGVVDDSQLPKDRFSAERLKGVDSTLKIQPAKLEDSAVYLCASSLHGDPDGYTFGSGTRLTVV.

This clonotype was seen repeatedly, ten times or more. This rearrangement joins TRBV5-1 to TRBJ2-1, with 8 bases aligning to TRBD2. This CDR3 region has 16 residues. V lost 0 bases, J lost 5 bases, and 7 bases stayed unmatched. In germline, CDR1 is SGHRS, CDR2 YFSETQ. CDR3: CASSLVAGRGNNEQFF. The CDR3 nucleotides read TGCGCCAGCAGCTTGGTAGCGGGGCGAGGGAACAATGAGCAGTTCTTC.

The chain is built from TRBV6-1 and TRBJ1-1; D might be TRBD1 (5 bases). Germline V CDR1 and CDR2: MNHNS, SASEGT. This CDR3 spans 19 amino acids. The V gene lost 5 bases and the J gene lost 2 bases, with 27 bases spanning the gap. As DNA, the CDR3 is TGTGCCAGCAGTTACACCTACTCGACGAGACAGACAAGAAACACTGAAGCTTTCTTT. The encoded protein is CASSYTYSTRQTRNTEAFF.

The CDR3 bases are TGTGCCACTATAGCGGTAGCGAACACCGGGGAGCTGTTTTTT. Its translation is CATIAVANTGELFF. The rearrangement joins TRBV24-1 to TRBJ2-2; TRBD2 is a possible D gene (6 bases). Trimming cost V 10 bases and J 0 bases, with 11 bases left between them. The CDR3 runs to 14 residues. Germline V gene sequence: CDR1 KGHDR, CDR2 SFDVKD.

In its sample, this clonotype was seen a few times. The CDR3, as DNA: TGCAGTGCTATACCCGGGACTAGCGGGGGGGCCAAAAACATTCAGTACTTC. The encoded protein is CSAIPGTSGGAKNIQYF. The rearrangement uses TRBV20-1 and TRBJ2-4; 15 bases are a match to TRBD2. Germline V lookup: CDR1 DFQATT, CDR2 SNEGSKA (reference sequence). This CDR3 region has 17 residues. V was pared by 4 bases and J by 1 base, with 5 bases of the junction left unmatched.

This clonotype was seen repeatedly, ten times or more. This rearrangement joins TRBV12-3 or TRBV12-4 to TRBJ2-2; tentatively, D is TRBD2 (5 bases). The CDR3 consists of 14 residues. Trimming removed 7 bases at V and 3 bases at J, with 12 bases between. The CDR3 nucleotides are TGTGCCAGCATATTGCTAGCTGACACCGGGGAGCTGTTTTTT. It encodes CASILLADTGELFF.

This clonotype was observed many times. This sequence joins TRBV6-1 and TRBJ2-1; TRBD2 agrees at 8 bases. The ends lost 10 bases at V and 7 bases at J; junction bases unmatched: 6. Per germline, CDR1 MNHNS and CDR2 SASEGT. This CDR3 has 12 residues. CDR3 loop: CATPGGGNEQFF. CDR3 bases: TGTGCCACGCCGGGGGGGGGAAATGAGCAGTTCTTC.

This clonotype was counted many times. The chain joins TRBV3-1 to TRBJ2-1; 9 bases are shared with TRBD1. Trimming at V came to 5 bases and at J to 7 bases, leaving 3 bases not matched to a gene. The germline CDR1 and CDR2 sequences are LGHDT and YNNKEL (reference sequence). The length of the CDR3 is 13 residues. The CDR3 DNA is TGTGCCAGCAGCGACAGGGGGGGAAATGAGCAGTTCTTC. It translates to CASSDRGGNEQFF.

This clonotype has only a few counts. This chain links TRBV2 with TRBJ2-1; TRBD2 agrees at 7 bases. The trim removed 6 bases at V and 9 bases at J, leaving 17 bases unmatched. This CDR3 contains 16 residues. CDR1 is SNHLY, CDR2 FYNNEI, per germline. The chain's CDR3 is CASSATSATMSGEQFF. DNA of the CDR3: TGTGCCAGCAGCGCCACTAGCGCCACAATGTCGGGTGAGCAGTTCTTC. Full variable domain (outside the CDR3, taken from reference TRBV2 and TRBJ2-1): EPEVTQTPSHQVTQMGQEVILRCVPISNHLYFYWYRQILGQKVEFLVSFYNNEISEKSEIFDDQFSVERPDGSNFTLKIRSTKLEDSAMYFCASSATSATMSGEQFFGPGTRLTVL.

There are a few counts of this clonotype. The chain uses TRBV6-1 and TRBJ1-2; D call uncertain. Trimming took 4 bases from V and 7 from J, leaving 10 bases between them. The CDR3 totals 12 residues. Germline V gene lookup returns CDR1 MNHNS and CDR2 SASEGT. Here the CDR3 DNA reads TGTGCCAGCAGTGCGAAGGCAGCTGGCTACACCTTC. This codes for CASSAKAAGYTF.

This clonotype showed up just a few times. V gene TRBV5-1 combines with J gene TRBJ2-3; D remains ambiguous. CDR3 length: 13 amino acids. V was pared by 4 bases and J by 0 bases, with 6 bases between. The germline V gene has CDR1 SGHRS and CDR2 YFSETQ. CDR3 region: CASSDPSTDTQYF. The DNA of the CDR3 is TGCGCCAGCAGCGATCCTAGCACAGATACGCAGTATTTT.

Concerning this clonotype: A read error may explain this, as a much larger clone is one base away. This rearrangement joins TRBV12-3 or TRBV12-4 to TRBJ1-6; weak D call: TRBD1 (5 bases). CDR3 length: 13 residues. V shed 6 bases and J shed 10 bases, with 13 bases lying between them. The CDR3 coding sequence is TGTGCCAGCAGCTTCTATAGGGGCTCACCCCTCCACTTT. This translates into CASSFYRGSPLHF.